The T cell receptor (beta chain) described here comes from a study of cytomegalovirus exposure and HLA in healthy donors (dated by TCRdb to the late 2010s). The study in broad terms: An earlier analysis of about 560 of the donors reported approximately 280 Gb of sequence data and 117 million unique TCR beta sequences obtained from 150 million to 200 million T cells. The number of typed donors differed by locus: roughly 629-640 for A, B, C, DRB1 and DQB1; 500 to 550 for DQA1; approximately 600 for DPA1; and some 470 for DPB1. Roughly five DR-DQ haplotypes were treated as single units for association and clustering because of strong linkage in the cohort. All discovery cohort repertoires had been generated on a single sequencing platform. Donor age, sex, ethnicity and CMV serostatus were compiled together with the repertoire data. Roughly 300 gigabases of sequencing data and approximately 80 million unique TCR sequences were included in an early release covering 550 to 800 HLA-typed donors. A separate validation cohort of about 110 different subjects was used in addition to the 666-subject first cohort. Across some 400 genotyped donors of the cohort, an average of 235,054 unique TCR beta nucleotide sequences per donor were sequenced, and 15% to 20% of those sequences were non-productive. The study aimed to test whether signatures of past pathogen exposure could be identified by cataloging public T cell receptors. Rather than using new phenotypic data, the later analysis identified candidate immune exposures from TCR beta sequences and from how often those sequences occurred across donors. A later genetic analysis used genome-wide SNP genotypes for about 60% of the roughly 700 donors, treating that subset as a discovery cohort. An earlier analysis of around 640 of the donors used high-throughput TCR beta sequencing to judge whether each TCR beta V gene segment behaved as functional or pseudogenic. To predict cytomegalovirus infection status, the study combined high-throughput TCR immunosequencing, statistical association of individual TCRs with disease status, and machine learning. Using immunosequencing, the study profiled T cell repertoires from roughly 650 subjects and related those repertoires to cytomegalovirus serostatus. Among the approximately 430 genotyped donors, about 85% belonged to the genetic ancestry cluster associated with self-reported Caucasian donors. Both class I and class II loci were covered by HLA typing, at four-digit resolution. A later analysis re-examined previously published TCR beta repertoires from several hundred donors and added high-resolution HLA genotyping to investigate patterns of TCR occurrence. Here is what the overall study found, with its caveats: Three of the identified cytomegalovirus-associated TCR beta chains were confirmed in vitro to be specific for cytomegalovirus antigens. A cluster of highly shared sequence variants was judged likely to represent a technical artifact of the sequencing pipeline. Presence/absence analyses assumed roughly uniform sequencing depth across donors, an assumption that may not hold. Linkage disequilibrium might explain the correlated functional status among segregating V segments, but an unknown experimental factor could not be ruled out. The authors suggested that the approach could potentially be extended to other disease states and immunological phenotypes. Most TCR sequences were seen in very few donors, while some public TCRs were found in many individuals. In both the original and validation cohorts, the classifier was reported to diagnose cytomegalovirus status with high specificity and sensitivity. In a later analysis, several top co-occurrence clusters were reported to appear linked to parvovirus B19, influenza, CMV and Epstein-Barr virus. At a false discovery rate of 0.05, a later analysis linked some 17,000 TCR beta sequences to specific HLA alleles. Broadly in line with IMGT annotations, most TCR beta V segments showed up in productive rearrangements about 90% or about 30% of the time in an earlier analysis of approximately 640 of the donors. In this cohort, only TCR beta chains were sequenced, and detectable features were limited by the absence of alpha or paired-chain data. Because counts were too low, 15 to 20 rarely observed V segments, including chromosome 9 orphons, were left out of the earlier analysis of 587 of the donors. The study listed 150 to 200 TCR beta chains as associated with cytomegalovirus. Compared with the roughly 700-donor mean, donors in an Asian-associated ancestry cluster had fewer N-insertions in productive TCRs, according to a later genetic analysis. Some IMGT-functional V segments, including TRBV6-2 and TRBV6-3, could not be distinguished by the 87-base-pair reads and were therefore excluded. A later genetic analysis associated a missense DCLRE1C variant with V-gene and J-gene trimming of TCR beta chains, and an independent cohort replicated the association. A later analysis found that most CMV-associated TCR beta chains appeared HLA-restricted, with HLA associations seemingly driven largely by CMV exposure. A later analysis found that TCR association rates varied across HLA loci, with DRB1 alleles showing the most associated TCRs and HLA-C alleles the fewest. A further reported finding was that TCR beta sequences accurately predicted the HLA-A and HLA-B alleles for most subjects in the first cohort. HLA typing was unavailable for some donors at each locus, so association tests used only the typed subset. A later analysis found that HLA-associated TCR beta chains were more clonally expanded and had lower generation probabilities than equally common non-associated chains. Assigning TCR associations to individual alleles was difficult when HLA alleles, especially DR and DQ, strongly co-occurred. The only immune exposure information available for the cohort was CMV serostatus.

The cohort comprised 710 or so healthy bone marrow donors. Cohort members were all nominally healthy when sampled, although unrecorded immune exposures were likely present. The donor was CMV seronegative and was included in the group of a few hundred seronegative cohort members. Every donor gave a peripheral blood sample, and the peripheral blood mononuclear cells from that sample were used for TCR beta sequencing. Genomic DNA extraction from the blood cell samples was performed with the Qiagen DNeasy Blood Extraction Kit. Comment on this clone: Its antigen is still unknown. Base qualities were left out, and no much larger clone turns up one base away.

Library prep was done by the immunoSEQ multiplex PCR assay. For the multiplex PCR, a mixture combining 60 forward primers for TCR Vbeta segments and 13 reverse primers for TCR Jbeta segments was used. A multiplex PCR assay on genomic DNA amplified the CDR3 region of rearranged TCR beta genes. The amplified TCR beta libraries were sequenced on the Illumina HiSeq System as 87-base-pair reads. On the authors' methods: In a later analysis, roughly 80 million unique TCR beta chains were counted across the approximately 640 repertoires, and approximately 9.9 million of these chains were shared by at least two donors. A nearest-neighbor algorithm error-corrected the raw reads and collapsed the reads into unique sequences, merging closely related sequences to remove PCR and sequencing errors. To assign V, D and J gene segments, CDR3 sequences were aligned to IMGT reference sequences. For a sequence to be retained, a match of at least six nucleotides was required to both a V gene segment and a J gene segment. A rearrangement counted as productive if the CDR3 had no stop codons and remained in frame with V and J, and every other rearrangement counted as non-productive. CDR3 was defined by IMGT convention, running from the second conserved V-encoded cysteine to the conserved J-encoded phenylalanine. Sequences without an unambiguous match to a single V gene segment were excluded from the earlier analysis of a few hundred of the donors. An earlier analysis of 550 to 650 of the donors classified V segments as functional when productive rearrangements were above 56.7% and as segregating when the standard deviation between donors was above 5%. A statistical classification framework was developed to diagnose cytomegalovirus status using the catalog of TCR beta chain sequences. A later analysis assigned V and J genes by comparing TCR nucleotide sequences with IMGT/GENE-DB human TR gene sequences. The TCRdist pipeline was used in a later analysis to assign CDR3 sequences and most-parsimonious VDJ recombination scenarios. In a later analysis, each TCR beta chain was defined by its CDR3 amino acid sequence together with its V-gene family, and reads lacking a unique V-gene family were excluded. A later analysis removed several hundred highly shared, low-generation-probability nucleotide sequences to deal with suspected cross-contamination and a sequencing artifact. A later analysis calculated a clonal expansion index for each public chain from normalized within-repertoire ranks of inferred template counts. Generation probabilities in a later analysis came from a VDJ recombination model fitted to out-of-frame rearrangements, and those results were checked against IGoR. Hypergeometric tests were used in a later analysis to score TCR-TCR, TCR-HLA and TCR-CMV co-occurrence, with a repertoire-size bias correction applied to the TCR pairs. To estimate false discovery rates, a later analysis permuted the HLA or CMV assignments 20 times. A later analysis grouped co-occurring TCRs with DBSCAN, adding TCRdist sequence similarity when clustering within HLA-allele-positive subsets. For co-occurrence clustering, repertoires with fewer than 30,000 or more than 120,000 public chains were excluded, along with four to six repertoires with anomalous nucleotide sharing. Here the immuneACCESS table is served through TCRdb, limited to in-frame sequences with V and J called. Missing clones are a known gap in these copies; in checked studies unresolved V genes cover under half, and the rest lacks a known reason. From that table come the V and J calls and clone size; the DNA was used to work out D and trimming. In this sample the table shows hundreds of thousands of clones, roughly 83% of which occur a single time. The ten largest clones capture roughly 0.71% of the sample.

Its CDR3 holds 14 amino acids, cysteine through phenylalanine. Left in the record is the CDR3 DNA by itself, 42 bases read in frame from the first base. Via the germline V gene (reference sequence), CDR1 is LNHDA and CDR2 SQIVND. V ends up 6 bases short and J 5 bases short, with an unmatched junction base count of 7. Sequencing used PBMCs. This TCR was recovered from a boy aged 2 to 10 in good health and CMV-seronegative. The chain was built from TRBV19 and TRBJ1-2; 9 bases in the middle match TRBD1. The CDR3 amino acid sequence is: CASSSTGTGYGYTF. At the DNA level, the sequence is TGTGCCAGTAGCTCAACCGGGACAGGGTATGGCTACACCTTC.